The source of this TCR beta chain is a study of shared clonotypes between healthy human individuals. Findings and limits, study-wide: The sampled material consisted only of blood, and tissue repertoires are likely to differ.

V dropped 1 base and J dropped 0 bases, with 8 bases sitting between them. Looked up from germline, CDR1 is LGHNA and CDR2 is YSLEER. The CDR3 has 15 amino acids. With regard to this clone: The antigen remains undetermined.

The authors loaded roughly 200 ng DNA, about 30,000 T cell genomes, into sorted-subset replicate PCRs. Assay: immunoSEQ multiplex PCR; the TCRdb copy retains only in-frame clones and omits some. The table includes over a million clones, about four fifths detected once. The receptor's source is a man younger than 35 in good health. Some clones in this sample may be carry-over from other donors' samples. The chain is built from TRBV4-3 and TRBJ2-3; D gene unclear. The sequenced material came from memory CD4+ T cells from PBMCs. This sample's subset: CD45RA-negative fraction. CDR3 protein: CASSQGTASTDTQYF. CDR3 DNA sequence: TGCGCCAGCAGCCAAGGGACGGCTAGCACAGATACGCAGTATTTT.